A selection of T cell receptor beta chains follows, all from one sample in a study of blood T cell repertoires in COVID-19. Assay: immunoSEQ multiplex PCR; the TCRdb copy retains only in-frame clones and omits some. Counted here are over 200,000 clones, around 75% occurring once; the ten biggest clones make up around 5.1%. Sequencing used peripheral blood. The source is a human donor in a cohort sampled during active COVID-19. Both conserved end residues are part of each CDR3. Each record gives: J gene, clone size, D gene, V gene, CDR3 DNA, CDR3 protein. The D gene is left open where the match is weak. The size of a clone is reported for some rows only, either as once, few or many, or as a class for expanded clones.

TRBJ1-4,.,.,TRBV18,TGTGCCAGCTCACCGTCCCCGGAAGGGGCTAATGAAAAACTGTTTTTT,CASSPSPEGANEKLFF
TRBJ1-6,.,.,TRBV19,TGTGCCAGTACCGAAGCGAGCTCCTATAATTCACCCCTCCACTTT,CASTEASSYNSPLHF
TRBJ2-7,.,TRBD1,TRBV6-6,TGTGCCAGCAGTTACTCCGGGACAGGGGTTGGCGAGCAGTACTTC,CASSYSGTGVGEQYF
TRBJ2-7,.,.,TRBV19,TGTGCCAGTAGTATTCGGGGGGCAAGCTACGAGCAGTACTTC,CASSIRGASYEQYF
TRBJ2-1,.,TRBD1,TRBV5-1,TGCGCCAGCAGACGGGGACAGTACTCCTACAATGAGCAGTTCTTC,CASRRGQYSYNEQFF
TRBJ1-2,.,.,TRBV30,TGTGCCTGGAGTGTAACACTATCCTATGGCTACACCTTC,CAWSVTLSYGYTF
TRBJ2-3,.,.,TRBV27,TGTGCCAGCAGTATAGGACACCCGACCACAGATACGCAGTATTTT,CASSIGHPTTDTQYF
TRBJ1-5,.,TRBD1,TRBV18,TGTGCCAGCTCACCGACGGGACAGGGGGGGAGCAATCAGCCCCAGCATTTT,CASSPTGQGGSNQPQHF
TRBJ1-2,few,TRBD1,TRBV28,TGTGCCAGCAGTCCTGGGACAGGGGGCGCTTCTTATGGCTACACCTTC,CASSPGTGGASYGYTF
TRBJ1-5,.,.,TRBV3-1/TRBV3-2,TGTGCCAGCAGCCAGGGGGCTTATAGCAATCAGCCCCAGCATTTT,CASSQGAYSNQPQHF
TRBJ1-2,.,TRBD1,TRBV7-8,TGTGCCAGCAGCTTTGGGACAGGGCATAACTATGGCTACACCTTC,CASSFGTGHNYGYTF
TRBJ1-2,.,.,TRBV9,TGTGCCAGCAGCCTGACAGGCTCTAAGACCCACGGCTACACCTTC,CASSLTGSKTHGYTF
TRBJ1-6,.,.,TRBV10-3,TGTGCCATCAGTGGGACAGCGGGGCTAAGTAATTCACCCCTCCACTTT,CAISGTAGLSNSPLHF
TRBJ2-1,.,TRBD1,TRBV28,TGTGCCAGCAGGCCACAGGGGAGCTCCTACAATGAGCAGTTCTTC,CASRPQGSSYNEQFF
TRBJ2-7,.,TRBD1,TRBV6-5,TGTGCCAGCACCGAGGGCAGGGGGCGCCACGAGCAGTACTTC,CASTEGRGRHEQYF
TRBJ1-1,.,TRBD1,TRBV30,TGTGCCGGACAGGACGGGAACACTGAAGCTTTCTTT,CAGQDGNTEAFF
TRBJ1-6,.,TRBD1,TRBV25-1,TGTGCCAGCAGTGATCCGGGACAGGGGAACAATTCACCCCTCCACTTT,CASSDPGQGNNSPLHF
TRBJ2-3,.,TRBD2,TRBV7-2,TGTGCCAGCGGTATAGCGGGAGGTACAGATACGCAGTATTTT,CASGIAGGTDTQYF
TRBJ2-1,.,TRBD2,TRBV6-2/TRBV6-3,TGTGCCAGCAGTTACCAGCGGGAGGGCAATGAGCAGTTCTTC,CASSYQREGNEQFF
TRBJ1-5,.,TRBD1,TRBV28,TGTGCCAGCAGCTCGACAGGGGTCGGCAATCAGCCCCAGCATTTT,CASSSTGVGNQPQHF
TRBJ2-7,.,TRBD1,TRBV5-6,TGTGCCAGCAGCCCGGGACAGAACAGGGGGGTAGGCGAGCAGTACTTC,CASSPGQNRGVGEQYF
TRBJ1-1,.,.,TRBV6-6,TGTGCCAGCAGCCACGGAGGAAACACTGAAGCTTTCTTT,CASSHGGNTEAFF
TRBJ1-5,.,TRBD1,TRBV19,TGTGCCAGTAGCTTGCAGGGGGCAGGAAGCAATCAGCCCCAGCATTTT,CASSLQGAGSNQPQHF
TRBJ1-2,.,TRBD1,TRBV6-5,TGTGCCAGCAGTCCAGGGGGGTCTGGCTACACCTTC,CASSPGGSGYTF
TRBJ2-1,.,TRBD2,TRBV28,TGTGCCAGCAGGGGGACTAGCGACTCCTACAATGAGCAGTTCTTC,CASRGTSDSYNEQFF
TRBJ2-6,.,TRBD2,TRBV7-2,TGTGCCAGCAGCTTAGCGCCGGGGGGGTCTGGGGCCAACGTCCTGACTTTC,CASSLAPGGSGANVLTF
TRBJ2-1,once,TRBD2,TRBV12-3/TRBV12-4,TGTGCCAGCTATTTGACTAGCGGCAATGAGCAGTTCTTC,CASYLTSGNEQFF
TRBJ2-7,few,.,TRBV19,TGTGCCAGTAGTCTAAGCCTGTCCTACGAGCAGTACTTC,CASSLSLSYEQYF
TRBJ1-2,once,.,TRBV5-1,TGCGCCAGCAGCTCCGGGGATAACTATGGCTACACCTTC,CASSSGDNYGYTF
TRBJ2-2,.,TRBD1,TRBV9,TGTGCCAGCAGCGGGGGACAGGCTCTAACCGGGGAGCTGTTTTTT,CASSGGQALTGELFF
TRBJ1-1,.,TRBD1,TRBV6-6,TGTGCCAGCAGTTACACCCTGGACAGGTACACTGAAGCTTTCTTT,CASSYTLDRYTEAFF
TRBJ2-7,.,.,TRBV11-2,TGTGCCAGCAGCTCCCCCGATTGGACAGACGAGCAGTACTTC,CASSSPDWTDEQYF
TRBJ2-5,.,.,TRBV24-1,TGTGCCACCAGTGACCCGGGGAAAGGGCCAGAGACCCAGTACTTC,CATSDPGKGPETQYF
TRBJ2-1,.,TRBD1,TRBV30,TGTGCCTGGAGCCCGGGACAGGGGGCATACAATGAGCAGTTCTTC,CAWSPGQGAYNEQFF
TRBJ2-3,few,TRBD2,TRBV6-1,TGTGCCAGCAGTGAAGGCCTAGCGGTAGATACGCAGTATTTT,CASSEGLAVDTQYF
TRBJ2-7,.,TRBD2,TRBV30,TGTGCCTGGAGTCTGACTAGCGGGACCTACGAGCAGTACTTC,CAWSLTSGTYEQYF
TRBJ1-1,.,.,TRBV5-1,TGCGCCAGCAGCCCTCAGAATCTGGGAGGCACTGAAGCTTTCTTT,CASSPQNLGGTEAFF
TRBJ2-7,.,TRBD2,TRBV9,TGTGCCAGCAGCGTAGCTAGCGGGCCTCGCTACGAGCAGTACTTC,CASSVASGPRYEQYF
TRBJ1-6,.,.,TRBV30,TGTGCCTGGAGTGGGGAGTTCTATAATTCACCCCTCCACTTT,CAWSGEFYNSPLHF
TRBJ1-2,many,TRBD1,TRBV28,TGTGCCAGCAGTCCCTCCCCGACAGGGTACTATGGCTACACCTTC,CASSPSPTGYYGYTF